Shown below are 9 T cell receptor beta chains from a single sample sequenced in a study of OX40 agonist ivuxolimab in advanced cancers. Clones were read by immunoSEQ multiplex PCR, and TCRdb kept only the in-frame ones, dropping some. The sample holds some 70,000 clones; approximately 90% are singletons and the top ten take less than 2.5%. The sequencing here drew on CD4+ or CD8+ T cells sorted from blood, taken in a trial of the OX40 agonist ivuxolimab. These receptor sequences come from an adult with an advanced solid tumor such as melanoma, head and neck, liver or kidney cancer.

The chain links TRBV6-5 to TRBJ1-1; D is ambiguous. Germline CDR1 MNHEY, CDR2 SVGAGI. V was pared by 6 bases and J by 1 base, with 15 bases between. This CDR3 is 15 amino acids long. The CDR3 region has the DNA TGTGCCAGCAGCCTCTTCCGAGGTAAGAACACTGAAGCTTTCTTT. Protein: CASSLFRGKNTEAFF.

The chain recombines TRBV5-6 with TRBJ1-1, with D possibly matching TRBD1 (6 bases). Trimming shortened V by 4 bases and J by 7 bases, and 20 bases separated the two germline ends. Germline V CDR1 and CDR2: SGHDT, YYEEEE. CDR3 length equals 15 residues. The CDR3 protein is CASSPLGGGADEAFF. The CDR3 DNA follows: TGTGCCAGCAGCCCCCTGGGGGGGGGCGCGGATGAAGCTTTCTTT.

The rearrangement uses TRBV2 and TRBJ2-1, with 10 nucleotides matching TRBD2. Unmatched junction bases numbered 2, after V lost 4 bases and J lost 8 bases. This CDR3 comprises 13 residues. Per germline, CDR1 SNHLY and CDR2 FYNNEI. The CDR3 sequence: CASSVLAGDEQFF. DNA for the CDR3: TGTGCCAGCAGTGTCCTAGCGGGGGATGAGCAGTTCTTC.

The chain couples TRBV15 to TRBJ2-1; TRBD2 matches at 13 bases. With V trimmed by 1 base and J by 9 bases, 6 bases remained unmatched. This CDR3 spans 16 amino acids. Germline V gene lookup returns CDR1 LNHNV and CDR2 YYDKDF (reference sequence). CDR3 DNA: TGTGCCACCAGCAGAGGTCCTGGACTAGCGGGAGCTGAGCAGTTCTTC. Translated, it gives CATSRGPGLAGAEQFF.

The V call is TRBV28, the J call TRBJ1-2; D not certain. The V gene's germline CDR1 is MDHEN and CDR2 SYDVKM. V was clipped by 0 bases and J by 7 bases, with 6 bases between them. CDR3 length equals 12 residues. The CDR3 nucleotides read TGTGCCAGCAGTTTATGGACGGGTGGCTACACCTTC. Its protein product is CASSLWTGGYTF.

This clone was seen just once. V usage is TRBV5-1 and J usage is TRBJ2-7; D ambiguous. Germline V CDR1 and CDR2: SGHRS, YFSETQ. Between the trimmed V and J ends, which lost 0 bases and 1 base, there was a span of 14 bases. The CDR3 contains 16 residues. The CDR3 coding sequence is TGCGCCAGCAGCTTGGGGCCGGGTTTTATATCCTACGAGCAGTACTTC. Translating it yields CASSLGPGFISYEQYF.

This clone was seen only once. V and J are TRBV28 and TRBJ1-4; D gene unclear. Germline V gene sequence: CDR1 MDHEN, CDR2 SYDVKM. The V gene lost 4 bases and the J gene lost 4 bases, with 13 bases spanning the gap. There are 15 residues in the CDR3. The CDR3 DNA reads TGTGCCAGCAGTTATTCATCGGCCCGTAATGAAAAACTGTTTTTT. The encoded protein is CASSYSSARNEKLFF. Looking up the rest from reference TRBV28 and TRBJ1-4 gives the full variable domain: DVKVTQSSRYLVKRTGEKVFLECVQDMDHENMFWYRQDPGLGLRLIYFSYDVKMKEKGDIPEGYSVSREKKERFSLILESASTNQTSMYLCASSYSSARNEKLFFGSGTQLSVL.

The chain employs TRBV5-1 and TRBJ2-7; D may be TRBD1 (6 bases). Germline V gene sequence: CDR1 SGHRS, CDR2 YFSETQ. The ends were cut back, 0 bases at V and 1 base at J, with 11 bases in the middle. This CDR3 comprises 15 residues. The CDR3 reads CASSLDTGRSYEQYF. Here the CDR3 DNA reads TGCGCCAGCAGCTTGGATACAGGGCGGTCCTACGAGCAGTACTTC.

The chain carries TRBV28 and TRBJ2-1, with TRBD2 matching over 7 bases. The V segment lost 8 bases and the J segment 5 bases; nucleotides outside the gene matches: 3. Germline V gene lookup returns CDR1 MDHEN and CDR2 SYDVKM. The CDR3 loop spans 12 amino acids. CDR3 bases: TGTGCCAGCGGGCTAGCGGACAATGAGCAGTTCTTC. This sequence encodes CASGLADNEQFF.